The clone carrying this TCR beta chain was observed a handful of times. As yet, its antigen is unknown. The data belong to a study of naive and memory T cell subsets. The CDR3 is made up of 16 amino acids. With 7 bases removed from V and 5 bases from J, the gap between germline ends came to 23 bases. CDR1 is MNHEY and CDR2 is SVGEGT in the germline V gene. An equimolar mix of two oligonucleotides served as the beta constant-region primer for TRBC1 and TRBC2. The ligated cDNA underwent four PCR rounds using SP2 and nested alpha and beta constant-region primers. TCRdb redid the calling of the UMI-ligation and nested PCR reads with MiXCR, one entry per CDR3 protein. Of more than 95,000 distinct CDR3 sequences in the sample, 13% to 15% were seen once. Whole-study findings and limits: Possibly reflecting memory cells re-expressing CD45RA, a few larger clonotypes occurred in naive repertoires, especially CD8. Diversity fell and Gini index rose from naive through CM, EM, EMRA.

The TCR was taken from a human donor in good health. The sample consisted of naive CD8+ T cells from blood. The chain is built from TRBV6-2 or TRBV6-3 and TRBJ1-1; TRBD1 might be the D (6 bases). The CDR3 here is CASIGTPSRRGTEAFF. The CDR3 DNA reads TGTGCCAGCATCGGGACGCCAAGCCGAAGGGGGACTGAAGCTTTCTTT.